Listed below are T cell receptor beta chains from one sample, sequenced in a study of cytomegalovirus exposure and HLA in healthy donors. Only in-frame clones appear in the TCRdb table, and some are missing; sequencing was by immunoSEQ multiplex PCR. The table includes more than 140,000 clones, about 89% detected once. Sequencing input: PBMCs. Receptors were obtained from a woman aged 18 to 35 in good health and CMV-seropositive. The CDR3 runs from the conserved cysteine through the conserved F or W. The D gene is left open where the match is weak. Size tells how often a clone was seen (once, few, many) or the class of an expanded clone, and some rows leave it out.

NA | TRBJ2-7 | NA | TRBV15 | CATSRRQGSRGEQYF | TGTGCCACCAGCAGGAGGCAGGGCTCCAGGGGCGAGCAGTACTTC
many | TRBJ1-4 | NA | TRBV10-3 | CAISEGTKNEKLFF | TGTGCCATCAGTGAGGGGACAAAGAATGAAAAACTGTTTTTT
NA | TRBJ2-7 | TRBD1 | TRBV5-1 | CASSPNTGQGWDEQYF | TGCGCCAGCAGCCCTAACACCGGACAGGGGTGGGACGAGCAGTACTTC
NA | TRBJ2-7 | NA | TRBV7-9 | CASSSGQSYEQYF | TGTGCCAGCAGTTCCGGACAAAGCTACGAGCAGTACTTC
NA | TRBJ2-5 | TRBD1 | TRBV29-1 | CSVEENRGQETQYF | TGCAGCGTTGAAGAGAACAGGGGTCAAGAGACCCAGTACTTC
NA | TRBJ2-3 | TRBD1 | TRBV5-1 | CASSLGQGLLDTQYF | TGCGCCAGCAGCTTGGGACAGGGATTGTTAGATACGCAGTATTTT
NA | TRBJ2-3 | NA | TRBV6-5 | CASRSTVTDTQYF | TGTGCCAGCAGATCGACAGTCACAGATACGCAGTATTTT
NA | TRBJ2-5 | NA | TRBV5-4 | CASSLQQETQYF | TGTGCCAGCAGCTTGCAGCAAGAGACCCAGTACTTC
NA | TRBJ2-7 | NA | TRBV5-4 | CASKAGTSDEQYF | TGTGCCAGCAAAGCGGGCACCTCTGACGAGCAGTACTTC
NA | TRBJ1-2 | NA | TRBV5-1 | CASSLGQGIYGYTF | TGCGCCAGCAGCTTGGGGCAGGGGATCTATGGCTACACCTTC
NA | TRBJ2-7 | TRBD1 | TRBV4-1 | CASSRPARDRRYEQYF | TGCGCCAGCAGCCGCCCAGCCCGGGACAGGCGATACGAGCAGTACTTC
once | TRBJ2-5 | TRBD1 | TRBV9 | CASSGQGETQYF | TGTGCCAGCAGCGGACAGGGGGAGACCCAGTACTTC
NA | TRBJ1-5 | NA | TRBV10-3 | CAISDSGSRSYQPQHF | TGTGCCATCAGTGACTCCGGGTCCCGATCTTATCAGCCCCAGCATTTT
NA | TRBJ2-7 | NA | TRBV5-1 | CASSLAGSYEQYF | TGCGCCAGCAGCTTAGCCGGCTCCTACGAGCAGTACTTC
NA | TRBJ2-7 | NA | TRBV11-2 | CASSGGVGSETGVHEQYF | TGTGCCAGCAGCGGGGGGGTAGGAAGTGAGACAGGTGTCCACGAGCAGTACTTC
once | TRBJ2-2 | TRBD1 | TRBV5-1 | CASSSGQEVGELFF | TGCGCCAGCAGCTCCGGACAGGAAGTCGGGGAGCTGTTTTTT
NA | TRBJ2-1 | TRBD2 | TRBV5-6 | CASSLTSGSSYNEQFF | TGTGCCAGCAGCTTGACTAGCGGGAGTTCCTACAATGAGCAGTTCTTC
NA | TRBJ2-4 | NA | TRBV14 | CASSPSPRAVKNIQYF | TGTGCCAGCAGCCCAAGCCCGAGGGCGGTCAAAAACATTCAGTACTTC